These T cell receptor beta chains were read from a single sample in a study of cytomegalovirus exposure and HLA in healthy donors. Method: immunoSEQ multiplex PCR; TCRdb's copy keeps in-frame clones and lacks some. The table shows about 170,000 clones, with roughly 86% occurring only once. The sample comprised PBMCs. Receptors originate from a man aged 18 to 30 in good health and CMV-seropositive. Both conserved end residues are part of each CDR3. The order of the fields is D gene, clone size, J gene, V gene, CDR3 DNA, CDR3 protein. D genes are given only for firm matches. A clone size is listed for some rows: how often the clone was seen (once, few, many), or a class if it is expanded.

>TRBD2|-|TRBJ2-1|TRBV6-1
TGTGCCAGCAGTTCCCCTTTAGGGACTAGAAATGAGCAGTTCTTC
CASSSPLGTRNEQFF
>TRBD1|-|TRBJ1-4|TRBV20-1
TGCAGTGCTAGGGGGACAGGGGGACTGTTTTTT
CSARGTGGLFF
>TRBD1|-|TRBJ2-6|TRBV6-6
TGTGCCAGCAGTTACGGACAGGGCTCTGGGGCCAACGTCCTGACTTTC
CASSYGQGSGANVLTF
>TRBD2|once|TRBJ2-7|TRBV7-9
TGTGCCAGCAGCATAACAGCGGGAGCCTACGAGCAGTACTTC
CASSITAGAYEQYF
>-|-|TRBJ1-4|TRBV5-3
TGTGCCAGAAGCTTCAGGGAAAAAAGGGATGAAAAACTGTTTTTT
CARSFREKRDEKLFF
>-|few|TRBJ2-7|TRBV14
TGTGCCAGCAGCCCTAGCGTCTCCTACGAGCAGTACTTC
CASSPSVSYEQYF
>-|few|TRBJ1-5|TRBV27
TGTGCCAGCAGTGCTACCAATCAGCCCCAGCATTTT
CASSATNQPQHF
>-|-|TRBJ1-3|TRBV11-2
TGTGCCAGCAGCGTACAGGGTTACGGAAACACCATATATTTT
CASSVQGYGNTIYF
>-|-|TRBJ1-1|TRBV5-1
TGCGCCAGCAGCTTCAGGGAGAACACTGAAGCTTTCTTT
CASSFRENTEAFF
>TRBD2|-|TRBJ2-7|TRBV7-9
TGTGCCAGCAGCTTATTCGGGACTAGCGGGAGTGGGCAGTACTTC
CASSLFGTSGSGQYF
>-|-|TRBJ2-1|TRBV6-5
TGTGCCAGCAGCTCCGGACAGTCCTACAATGAGCAGTTCTTC
CASSSGQSYNEQFF
>-|-|TRBJ2-5|TRBV5-3
TGTGCCAGAAGCCCTTCGACGGGGAAAGAGACCCAGTACTTC
CARSPSTGKETQYF
>TRBD1|-|TRBJ1-2|TRBV18
TGTGCCAGCTCACCACCCGCAGGGGGTTACTATGGCTACACCTTC
CASSPPAGGYYGYTF
>-|-|TRBJ2-1|TRBV28
TGTGCCAGCAGTTTAAGCACGTCAGAGCAGTTCTTC
CASSLSTSEQFF
>TRBD1|once|TRBJ2-7|TRBV9
TGTGCCAGCAGCCCTGACAGGGTAAATAACTACGAGCAGTACTTC
CASSPDRVNNYEQYF
>-|-|TRBJ2-7|TRBV5-1
TGCGCCAGCAGCTTGGCGGGAGCAGGGGGCTACGAGCAGTACTTC
CASSLAGAGGYEQYF
>TRBD1|-|TRBJ2-7|TRBV27
TGTGCCAGCAGGCTGATTCAACAGGGGCCCCAAGGCGAGCAGTACTTC
CASRLIQQGPQGEQYF
>TRBD2|few|TRBJ2-2|TRBV28
TGTGCCAGCAGCTTCAGCGGGAGGGTATCGGGCGGGGAGCTGTTTTTT
CASSFSGRVSGGELFF
>TRBD2|-|TRBJ2-2|TRBV6-6
TGTGCCACCAAGACTAGCGGGAGCCGCACCGGGGAGCTGTTTTTT
CATKTSGSRTGELFF
>-|-|TRBJ1-3|TRBV5-1
TGCGCCAGCAGCCAGAAACGACAGGACTCTGGAAACACCATATATTTT
CASSQKRQDSGNTIYF
>-|-|TRBJ1-1|TRBV7-6
TGTGCCAGCAGCTTCCAGGGCCCCGATGAAGCTTTCTTT
CASSFQGPDEAFF
>-|once|TRBJ1-2|TRBV2
TGTGCCAGCAGTGAAAACTCTAACTATGGCTACACCTTC
CASSENSNYGYTF
>TRBD2|-|TRBJ2-1|TRBV25-1
TGTGCCAGCAGTGAGGCGGGAGGGTTCTACAATGAGCAGTTCTTC
CASSEAGGFYNEQFF
>-|-|TRBJ2-4|TRBV27
TGTGCCAGCAAGAACACGCAAGCCAAAAACATTCAGTACTTC
CASKNTQAKNIQYF
>-|once|TRBJ1-5|TRBV19
TGTGCCAGTAGTATAGGCCACTTACTAAATCAGCCCCAGCATTTT
CASSIGHLLNQPQHF
>-|-|TRBJ1-2|TRBV4-1
TGCGCCAGCAGCCAGGCGGAAGGGGGCTATGGCTACACCTTC
CASSQAEGGYGYTF
>-|-|TRBJ2-7|TRBV6-1
TGTGCCAGCAGTGAATGGAGTTTGGGTCTCTCCTACGAGCAGTACTTC
CASSEWSLGLSYEQYF
>-|-|TRBJ2-1|TRBV5-1
TGCGCCAGCAGCTTGACTACGGGAATCAGCTCCTACAATGAGCAGTTCTTC
CASSLTTGISSYNEQFF
>TRBD1|-|TRBJ2-2|TRBV6-4
TGTGCCAACAGTGACGGACAGGGTGCCGGGGAGCTGTTTTTT
CANSDGQGAGELFF
>-|-|TRBJ2-7|TRBV4-1
TGCGCCAGCAGCCAAGGAGATATCTACGAGCAGTACTTC
CASSQGDIYEQYF
>TRBD2|-|TRBJ2-7|TRBV27
TGTGCCAGCAGTCCGACTAGCGGCTACGAGCAGTACTTC
CASSPTSGYEQYF
>-|-|TRBJ2-2|TRBV7-9
TGTGCCAGCAGCTTAAGGCAGGGCACCGGGGAGCTGTTTTTT
CASSLRQGTGELFF
>TRBD2|-|TRBJ2-3|TRBV27
TGTGCCAGCAGTCCCGGACTAGCGGGAGGGCCGAGCACAGATACGCAGTATTTT
CASSPGLAGGPSTDTQYF
>-|-|TRBJ2-1|TRBV9
TGTGCCAGCACCCTGGGCTTTGCCTCTAAAGGGCAGTTCTTC
CASTLGFASKGQFF
>-|-|TRBJ1-5|TRBV6-6
TGTGCCAGCGGGGGGGCCTACAGCAATCAGCCCCAGCATTTT
CASGGAYSNQPQHF
>TRBD1|-|TRBJ2-2|TRBV18
TGTGCCAGCTCAGCGACAGGGCCGGACACCGGGGAGCTGTTTTTT
CASSATGPDTGELFF
>-|-|TRBJ2-3|TRBV6-5
TGTGCCAGCAGCCGACTAGTAGGGCGCACAGATACGCAGTATTTT
CASSRLVGRTDTQYF
>-|-|TRBJ2-5|TRBV27
TGTGCCAGCAGTTTATATATGGCAGGGCAAGAGACCCAGTACTTC
CASSLYMAGQETQYF
>TRBD1|-|TRBJ2-1|TRBV30
TGTGCCTGGACAGGGGGCGTTGGCCAGCAGTTCTTC
CAWTGGVGQQFF
>-|-|TRBJ2-7|TRBV12-1
TGTGCCAGCAGCGCTAGCTGTAAAAGACTAAGGTGGGGCTACGAGCAGTACTTC
CASSASCKRLRWGYEQYF
>TRBD1|-|TRBJ2-5|TRBV5-5
TGTGCCAGCAGCTCCCGGACAGGGTGGGGAGAGACCCAGTACTTC
CASSSRTGWGETQYF
>-|-|TRBJ2-7|TRBV5-4
TGTGCCAGCAGCTTAGGGGGTTACGAGCAGTACTTC
CASSLGGYEQYF
>TRBD1|once|TRBJ1-1|TRBV9
TGTGCCAGCAGCGCCGGACAGGGGGCGCCGGGCACTGAAGCTTTCTTT
CASSAGQGAPGTEAFF
>TRBD2|-|TRBJ2-1|TRBV28
TGTGCCAGCAGAGCCGGGGGGACTAGCGGCTACAATGAGCAGTTCTTC
CASRAGGTSGYNEQFF
>-|once|TRBJ2-7|TRBV6-5
TGTGCCAGCAGTTACTCGCAGGGCCCTTCTAACGAGCAGTACTTC
CASSYSQGPSNEQYF
>-|-|TRBJ2-1|TRBV9
TGTGCCAGCAGCGTTAGCGGAAGCTCCTACAATGAGCAGTTCTTC
CASSVSGSSYNEQFF
>-|-|TRBJ2-7|TRBV27
TGTGCCAGCAGCAAAGACACCGACCGATCCTACGAGCAGTACTTC
CASSKDTDRSYEQYF
>-|-|TRBJ2-3|TRBV6-1
TGTGCCAGCACCATGAGAGGCACAGATACGCAGTATTTT
CASTMRGTDTQYF